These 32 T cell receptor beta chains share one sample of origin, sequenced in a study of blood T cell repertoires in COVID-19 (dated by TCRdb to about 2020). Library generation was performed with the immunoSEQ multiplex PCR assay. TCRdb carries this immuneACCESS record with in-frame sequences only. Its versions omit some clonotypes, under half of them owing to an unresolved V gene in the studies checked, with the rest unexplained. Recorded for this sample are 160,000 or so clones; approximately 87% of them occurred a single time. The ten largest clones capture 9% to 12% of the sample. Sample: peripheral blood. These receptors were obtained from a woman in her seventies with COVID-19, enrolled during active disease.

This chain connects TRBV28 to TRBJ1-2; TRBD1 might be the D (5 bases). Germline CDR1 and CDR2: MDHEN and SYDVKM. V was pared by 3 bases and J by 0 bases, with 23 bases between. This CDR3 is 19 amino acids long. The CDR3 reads CASSFGGEPAILANYGYTF. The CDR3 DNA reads TGTGCCAGCAGTTTCGGAGGGGAGCCGGCGATATTAGCTAACTATGGCTACACCTTC.

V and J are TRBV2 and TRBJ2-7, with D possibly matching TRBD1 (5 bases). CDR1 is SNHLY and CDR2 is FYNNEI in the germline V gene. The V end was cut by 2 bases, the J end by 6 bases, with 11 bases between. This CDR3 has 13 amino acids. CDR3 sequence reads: CASSEQGTGEQYF. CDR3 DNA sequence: TGTGCCAGCAGTGAACAGGGCACGGGCGAGCAGTACTTC.

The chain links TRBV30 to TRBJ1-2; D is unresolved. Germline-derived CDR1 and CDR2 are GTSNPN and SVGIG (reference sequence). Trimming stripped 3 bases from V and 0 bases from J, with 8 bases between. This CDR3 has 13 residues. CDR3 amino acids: CAWRRRANYGYTF. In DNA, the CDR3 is TGTGCCTGGAGAAGGAGAGCTAACTATGGCTACACCTTC.

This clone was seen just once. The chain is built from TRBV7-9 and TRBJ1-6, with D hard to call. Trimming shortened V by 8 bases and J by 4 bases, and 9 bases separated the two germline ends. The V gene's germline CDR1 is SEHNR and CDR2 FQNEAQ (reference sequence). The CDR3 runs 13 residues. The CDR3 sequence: CASVREYNSPLHF. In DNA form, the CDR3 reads TGTGCCAGCGTTCGGGAGTATAATTCACCCCTCCACTTT.

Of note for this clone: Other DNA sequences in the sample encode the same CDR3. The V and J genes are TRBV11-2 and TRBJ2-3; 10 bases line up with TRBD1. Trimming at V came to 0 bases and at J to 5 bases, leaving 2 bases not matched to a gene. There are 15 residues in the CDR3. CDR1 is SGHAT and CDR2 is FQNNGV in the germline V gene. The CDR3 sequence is CASSLDRTGGDTQYF. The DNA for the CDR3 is TGTGCCAGCAGCTTAGATAGGACAGGGGGAGATACGCAGTATTTT.

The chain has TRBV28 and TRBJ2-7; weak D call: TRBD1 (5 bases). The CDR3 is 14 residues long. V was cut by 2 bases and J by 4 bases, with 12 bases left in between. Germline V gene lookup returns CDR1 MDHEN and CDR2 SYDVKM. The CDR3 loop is CASSLQGWRYEQYF. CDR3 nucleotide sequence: TGTGCCAGCAGTTTACAGGGATGGCGGTACGAGCAGTACTTC.

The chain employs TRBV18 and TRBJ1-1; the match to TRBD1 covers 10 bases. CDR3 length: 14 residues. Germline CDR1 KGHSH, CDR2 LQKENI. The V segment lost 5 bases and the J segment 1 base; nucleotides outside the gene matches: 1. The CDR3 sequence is CASSRDRGNTEAFF. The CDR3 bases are TGTGCCAGCTCAAGGGACAGGGGGAACACTGAAGCTTTCTTT.

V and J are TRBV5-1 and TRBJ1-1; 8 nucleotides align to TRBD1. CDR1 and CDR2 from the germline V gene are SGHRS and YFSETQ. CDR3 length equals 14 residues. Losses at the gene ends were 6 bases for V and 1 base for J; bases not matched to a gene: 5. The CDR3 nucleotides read TGCGCCAGCACCCTAGGACAGGGGAACACTGAAGCTTTCTTT. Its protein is CASTLGQGNTEAFF.

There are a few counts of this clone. The CDR3 sequence is CASRDYRERSGNTIYF. CDR3 DNA: TGTGCCAGCAGGGATTACAGGGAGCGCTCTGGAAACACCATATATTTT. The chain employs TRBV5-5 and TRBJ1-3; tentative D call: TRBD1 (6 bases). Between the trimmed V and J ends, which lost 5 bases and 0 bases, there was a span of 15 bases. The CDR3 is made up of 16 amino acids. Germline V gives CDR1 SGHKS, CDR2 YYEKEE (reference sequence).

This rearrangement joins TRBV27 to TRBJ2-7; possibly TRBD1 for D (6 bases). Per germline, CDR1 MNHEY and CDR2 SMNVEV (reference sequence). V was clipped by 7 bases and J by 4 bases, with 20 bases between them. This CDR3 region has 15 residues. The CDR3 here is CASTKPTGRIYEQYF. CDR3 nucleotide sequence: TGTGCCAGCACCAAGCCGACAGGTCGGATTTACGAGCAGTACTTC.

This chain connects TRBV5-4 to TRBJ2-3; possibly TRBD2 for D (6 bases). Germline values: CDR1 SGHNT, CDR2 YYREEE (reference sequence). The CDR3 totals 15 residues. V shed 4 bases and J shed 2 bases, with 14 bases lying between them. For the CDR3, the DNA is TGTGCCAGCAGCAGAACACGGGGGTACACAGATACGCAGTATTTT. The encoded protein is CASSRTRGYTDTQYF.

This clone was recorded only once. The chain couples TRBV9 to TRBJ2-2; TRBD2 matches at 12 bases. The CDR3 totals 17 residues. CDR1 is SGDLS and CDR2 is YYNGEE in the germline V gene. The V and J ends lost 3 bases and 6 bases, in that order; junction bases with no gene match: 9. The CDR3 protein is CASSDSPGTSGSGELFF. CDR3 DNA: TGTGCCAGCAGCGACTCCCCCGGGACTAGCGGGTCCGGGGAGCTGTTTTTT.

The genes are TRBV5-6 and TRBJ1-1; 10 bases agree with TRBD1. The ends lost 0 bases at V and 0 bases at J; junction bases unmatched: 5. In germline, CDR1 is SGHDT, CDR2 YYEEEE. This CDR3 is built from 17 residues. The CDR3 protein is CASSLGTGGRMNTEAFF. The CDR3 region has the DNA TGTGCCAGCAGCTTGGGGACAGGGGGACGGATGAACACTGAAGCTTTCTTT. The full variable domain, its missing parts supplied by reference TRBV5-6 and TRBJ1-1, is DAGVTQSPTHLIKTRGQQVTLRCSPKSGHDTVSWYQQALGQGPQFIFQYYEEEERQRGNFPDRFSGHQFPNYSSELNVNALLLGDSALYLCASSLGTGGRMNTEAFFGQGTRLTVV.

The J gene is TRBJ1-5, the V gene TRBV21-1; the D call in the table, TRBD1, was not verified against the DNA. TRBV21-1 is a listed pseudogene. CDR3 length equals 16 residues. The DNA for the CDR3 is TGTGCCAGCAGCAAAGCCAGGGGGCGTGGCAATCAGCCCCAGCATTTT. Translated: CASSKARGRGNQPQHF.

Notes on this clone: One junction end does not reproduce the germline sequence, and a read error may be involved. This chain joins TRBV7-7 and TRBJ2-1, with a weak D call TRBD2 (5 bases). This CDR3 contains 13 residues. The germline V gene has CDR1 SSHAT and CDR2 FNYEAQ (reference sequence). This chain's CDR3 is CASSLGGTFEQFF. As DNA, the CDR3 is TGTGCTAGCAGCTTAGGAGGAACTTTTGAGCAGTTCTTC.

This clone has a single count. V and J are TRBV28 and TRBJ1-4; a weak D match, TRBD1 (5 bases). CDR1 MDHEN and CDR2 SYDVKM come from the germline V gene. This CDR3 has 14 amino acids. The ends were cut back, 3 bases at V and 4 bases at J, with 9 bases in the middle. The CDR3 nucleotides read TGTGCCAGCAGTTTGTCAGGGAATAATGAAAAACTGTTTTTT. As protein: CASSLSGNNEKLFF.

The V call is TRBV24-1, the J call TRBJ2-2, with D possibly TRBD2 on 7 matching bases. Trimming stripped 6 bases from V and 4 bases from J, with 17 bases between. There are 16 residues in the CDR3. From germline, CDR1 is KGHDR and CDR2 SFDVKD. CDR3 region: CATSLGGVRGTGELFF. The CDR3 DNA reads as TGTGCCACCAGTTTAGGGGGGGTTCGAGGCACCGGGGAGCTGTTTTTT.

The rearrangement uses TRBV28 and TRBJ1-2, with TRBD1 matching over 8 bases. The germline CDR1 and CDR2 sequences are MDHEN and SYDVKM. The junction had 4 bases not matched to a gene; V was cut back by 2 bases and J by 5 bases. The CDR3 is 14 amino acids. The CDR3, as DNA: TGTGCCAGCAGTTTAGGACAGGGAAGATATGGCTACACCTTC. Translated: CASSLGQGRYGYTF.

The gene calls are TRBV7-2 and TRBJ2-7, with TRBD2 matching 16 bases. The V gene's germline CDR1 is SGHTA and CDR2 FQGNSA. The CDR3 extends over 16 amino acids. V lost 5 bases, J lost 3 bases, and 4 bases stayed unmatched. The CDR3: CASSPGLAGGIYEQYF. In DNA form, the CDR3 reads TGTGCCAGCAGCCCGGGACTAGCGGGGGGGATCTACGAGCAGTACTTC.

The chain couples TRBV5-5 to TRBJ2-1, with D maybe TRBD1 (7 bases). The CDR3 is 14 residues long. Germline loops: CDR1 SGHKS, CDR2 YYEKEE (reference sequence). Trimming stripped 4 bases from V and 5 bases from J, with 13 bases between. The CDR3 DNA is TGTGCCAGCAGCCCCGGGGGACAGAACAATGAGCAGTTCTTC. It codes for CASSPGGQNNEQFF.

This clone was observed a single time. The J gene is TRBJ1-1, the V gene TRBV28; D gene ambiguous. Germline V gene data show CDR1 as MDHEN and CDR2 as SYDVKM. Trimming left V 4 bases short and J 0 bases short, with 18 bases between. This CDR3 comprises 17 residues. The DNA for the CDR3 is TGTGCCAGCAGTTCGCTGACCGGAGGAGTAATGAACACTGAAGCTTTCTTT. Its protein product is CASSSLTGGVMNTEAFF.

In DNA form, the CDR3 reads TGTGCCAGCAGCTTAACAGGGAACACTGAAGCTTTCTTT. It encodes CASSLTGNTEAFF. The chain uses TRBV5-5 and TRBJ1-1, with D perhaps matching TRBD1 (5 bases). Germline V CDR1 and CDR2: SGHKS, YYEKEE (reference sequence). CDR3 length equals 13 residues. The ends were cut back, 2 bases at V and 1 base at J, with 6 bases in the middle.

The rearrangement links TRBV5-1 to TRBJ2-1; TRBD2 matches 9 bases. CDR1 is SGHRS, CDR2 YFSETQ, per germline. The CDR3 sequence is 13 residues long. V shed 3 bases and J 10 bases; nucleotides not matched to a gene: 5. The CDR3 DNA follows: TGCGCCAGCAGCTCGAGCGGGGGGCTAGAGCAGTTCTTC. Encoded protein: CASSSSGGLEQFF.

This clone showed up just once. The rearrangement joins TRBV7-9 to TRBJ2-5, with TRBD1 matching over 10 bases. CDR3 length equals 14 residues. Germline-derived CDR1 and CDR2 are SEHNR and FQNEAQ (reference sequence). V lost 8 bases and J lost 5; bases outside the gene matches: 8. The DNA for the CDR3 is TGTGCCAGCCCAGGACAGGGGGAGCGGGAGACCCAGTACTTC. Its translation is CASPGQGERETQYF.

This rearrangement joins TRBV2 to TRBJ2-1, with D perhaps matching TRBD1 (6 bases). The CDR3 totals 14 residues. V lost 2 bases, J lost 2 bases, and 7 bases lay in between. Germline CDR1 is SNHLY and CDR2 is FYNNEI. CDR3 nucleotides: TGTGCCAGCAGTGAACGGACAGCCTACAATGAGCAGTTCTTC. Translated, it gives CASSERTAYNEQFF.

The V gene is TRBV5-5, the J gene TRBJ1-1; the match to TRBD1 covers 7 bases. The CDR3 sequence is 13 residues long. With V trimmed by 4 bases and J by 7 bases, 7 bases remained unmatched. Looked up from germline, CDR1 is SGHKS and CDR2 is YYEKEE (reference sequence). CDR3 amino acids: CASSLRGPGEAFF. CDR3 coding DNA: TGTGCCAGCAGCCTGAGGGGGCCCGGTGAAGCTTTCTTT.

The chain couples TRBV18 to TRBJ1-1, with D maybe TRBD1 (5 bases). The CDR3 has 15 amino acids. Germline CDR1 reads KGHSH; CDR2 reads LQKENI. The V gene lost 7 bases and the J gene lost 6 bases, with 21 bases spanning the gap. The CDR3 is CASCPSGGVSPEAFF. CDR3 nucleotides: TGTGCCAGCTGCCCCTCGGGGGGGGTCTCCCCTGAAGCTTTCTTT.

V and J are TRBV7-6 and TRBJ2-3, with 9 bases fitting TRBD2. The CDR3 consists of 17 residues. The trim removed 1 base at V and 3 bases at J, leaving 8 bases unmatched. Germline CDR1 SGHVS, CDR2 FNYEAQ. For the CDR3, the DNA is TGTGCCAGCAGCTTAGGCGGGATGAGCGGGGGGACAGATACGCAGTATTTT. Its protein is CASSLGGMSGGTDTQYF.

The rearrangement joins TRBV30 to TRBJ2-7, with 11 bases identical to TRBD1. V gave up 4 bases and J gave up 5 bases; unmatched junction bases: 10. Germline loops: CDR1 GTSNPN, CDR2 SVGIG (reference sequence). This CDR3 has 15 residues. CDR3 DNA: TGTGCCTGGACCACCTTCCGGGACAGGGGGAACGAGCAGTACTTC. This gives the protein CAWTTFRDRGNEQYF.

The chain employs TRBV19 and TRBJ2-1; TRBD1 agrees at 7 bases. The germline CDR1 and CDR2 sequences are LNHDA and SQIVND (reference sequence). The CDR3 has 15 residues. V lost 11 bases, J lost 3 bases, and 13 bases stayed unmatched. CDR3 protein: CAVSDRVLFYNEQFF. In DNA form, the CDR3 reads TGTGCCGTTAGCGACAGGGTATTATTCTACAATGAGCAGTTCTTC.

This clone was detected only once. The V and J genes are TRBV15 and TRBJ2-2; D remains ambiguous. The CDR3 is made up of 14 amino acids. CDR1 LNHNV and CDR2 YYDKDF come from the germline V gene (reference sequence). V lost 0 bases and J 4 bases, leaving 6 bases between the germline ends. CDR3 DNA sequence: TGTGCCACCAGCAGAGATCGGGTCACCGGGGAGCTGTTTTTT. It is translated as CATSRDRVTGELFF.

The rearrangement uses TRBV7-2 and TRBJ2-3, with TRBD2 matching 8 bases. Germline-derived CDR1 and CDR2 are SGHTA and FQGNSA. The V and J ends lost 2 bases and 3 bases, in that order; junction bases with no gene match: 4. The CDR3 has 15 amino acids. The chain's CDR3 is CASSLRGGLTDTQYF. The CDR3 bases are TGTGCCAGCAGCTTACGGGGGGGTTTGACAGATACGCAGTATTTT. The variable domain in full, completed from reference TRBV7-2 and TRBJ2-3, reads GAGVSQSPSNKVTEKGKDVELRCDPISGHTALYWYRQSLGQGLEFLIYFQGNSAPDKSGLPSDRFSAERTGGSVSTLTIQRTQQEDSAVYLCASSLRGGLTDTQYFGPGTRLTVL.